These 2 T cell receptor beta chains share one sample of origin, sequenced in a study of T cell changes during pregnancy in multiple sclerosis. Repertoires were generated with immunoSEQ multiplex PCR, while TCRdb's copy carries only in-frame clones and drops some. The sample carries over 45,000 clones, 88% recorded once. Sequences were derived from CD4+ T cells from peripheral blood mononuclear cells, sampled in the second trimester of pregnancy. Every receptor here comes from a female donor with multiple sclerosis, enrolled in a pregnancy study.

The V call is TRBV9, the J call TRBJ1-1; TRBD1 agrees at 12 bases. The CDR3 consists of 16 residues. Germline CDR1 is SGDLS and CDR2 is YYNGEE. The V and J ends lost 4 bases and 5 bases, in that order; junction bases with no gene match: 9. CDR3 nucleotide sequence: TGTGCCAGCAGCACCGGGACAGGGGGCGCCGAAACTGAAGCTTTCTTT. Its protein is CASSTGTGGAETEAFF.

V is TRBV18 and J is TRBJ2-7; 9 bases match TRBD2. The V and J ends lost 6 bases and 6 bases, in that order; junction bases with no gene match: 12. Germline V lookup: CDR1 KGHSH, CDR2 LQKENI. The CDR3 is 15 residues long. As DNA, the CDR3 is TGTGCCAGCTCTCCCGGGGCTAGCGGGAAGGGCGAGCAGTACTTC. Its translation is CASSPGASGKGEQYF.